One and the same sample provided the 16 T cell receptor beta chains below, sequenced in a study of tumor and adjacent non-tumor tissue in lung cancer. TCRbeta libraries were built with three rounds of nested PCR, modified from ARM-PCR. One entry per CDR3 protein, called by TCRdb with MiXCR from the multiplex PCR reads. Among about 75,000 distinct CDR3 sequences listed, 60% to 80% were seen once. This sample's RNA came from whole unsorted tissue. The sequenced sample consisted of lung tumor tissue. These receptors were collected from a woman between 45 and 65 years old with non-small cell lung cancer.

To note about this clonotype: A much larger clone differs by one base, so this may be a read error. The CDR3 nucleotides are TGTGCCAGCAGCACCTTTACGAACGAGCAGTACTTC. This codes for CASSTFTNEQYF. The chain couples TRBV27 to TRBJ2-7; D uncertain. V was trimmed by 6 bases and J by 5 bases, leaving 11 bases between them. Germline assignment: CDR1 MNHEY and CDR2 SMNVEV (reference sequence). The CDR3 sequence is 12 residues long.

A remark on this clonotype: This CDR3 is missing its conserved last phenylalanine or tryptophan, likely due to a read error. This sequence joins TRBV11-2 and TRBJ2-3; 8 positions agree with TRBD1. The V segment lost 11 bases and the J segment 5 bases; nucleotides outside the gene matches: 9. CDR1 SGHAT and CDR2 FQNNGV come from the germline V gene. The CDR3 spans 13 residues. CDR3 loop: CAYSLDRGDTQYS. The CDR3 DNA reads as TGTGCCTACAGCTTAGACAGGGGAGATACGCAGTATTCT.

As for this clonotype: Given a much more abundant clone one base away, this may be a read error. The V call is TRBV20-1, the J call TRBJ2-1, with TRBD2 matching over 12 bases. The CDR3 spans 15 residues. Germline trimming cut 0 bases from V and 9 bases from J; bases unmatched to any gene: 6. Germline lookup yields CDR1 DFQATT and CDR2 SNEGSKA (reference sequence). CDR3 loop: CSARDYETSGSEQFF. For the CDR3, the DNA is TGCAGTGCTAGAGATTATGAGACTAGCGGGAGTGAGCAGTTCTTC.

The chain employs TRBV6-1 and TRBJ2-7, with D possibly TRBD1 on 8 matching bases. Trimming pared 5 bases from V and 3 bases from J, leaving 17 bases between. Germline CDR1 and CDR2: MNHNS and SASEGT. This CDR3 comprises 15 residues. CDR3 in amino acids: CASSKRDRRIYEQYF. The DNA of the CDR3 is TGTGCCAGCAGTAAGCGGGACAGGAGGATCTACGAGCAGTACTTC.

This clonotype showed up just a few times. The chain links TRBV5-1 to TRBJ2-3, with 14 positions matching TRBD2. The CDR3 has 17 amino acids. Unmatched junction bases numbered 11, after V lost 4 bases and J lost 7 bases. CDR1 is SGHRS and CDR2 is YFSETQ in the germline V gene. For the CDR3, the DNA is TGCGCCAGCAGCCCCCTCTTCGGGACTAGCGGGAGTTATACGCAGTATTTT. It specifies CASSPLFGTSGSYTQYF.

This chain links TRBV11-2 with TRBJ1-5, with a weak D call TRBD1 (5 bases). The CDR3 is 15 amino acids. V was cut by 4 bases and J by 16 bases, with 26 bases left in between. Per the germline V gene, CDR1 is SGHAT and CDR2 is FQNNGV. CDR3 nucleotide sequence: TGTGCCAGCAGCTGGGACGGTTATAGCAATCAACACCAACATTTT. It encodes CASSWDGYSNQHQHF. Combining the CDR3 with reference TRBV11-2 and TRBJ1-5 gives the whole variable domain EAGVAQSPRYKIIEKRQSVAFWCNPISGHATLYWYQQILGQGPKLLIQFQNNGVVDDSQLPKDRFSAERLKGVDSTLKIQPAKLEDSAVYLCASSWDGYSNQHQHFGDGTRLSIL.

The chain has TRBV4-1 and TRBJ2-1, with D maybe TRBD1 (6 bases). V was shortened by 11 bases and J by 9 bases, with 20 bases between the two germline ends. Germline lookup yields CDR1 MGHRA and CDR2 YSYEKL. This CDR3 spans 13 amino acids. The DNA for the CDR3 is TGCGCCGGCAACCAGAAGGGGGAGTCTGAGCAGTTCTTC. As protein: CAGNQKGESEQFF.

On this clonotype: One junction end does not reproduce the germline sequence, and a read error may be involved. The genes are TRBV4-2 and TRBJ1-1; tentative D call: TRBD1 (5 bases). CDR3 length equals 13 residues. Looked up from germline, CDR1 is LGHNA and CDR2 is YNFKEQ. CDR3 region: CASTQDRHREAFF. The CDR3 coding sequence is TGCGCCAGCACCCAAGATCGGCACAGGGAAGCTTTCTTT.

Concerning this clonotype: This may be a read error, as it is one base from a much larger clone. This chain connects TRBV11-2 to TRBJ2-2; TRBD1 might be the D (6 bases). The CDR3 consists of 16 residues. Germline-derived CDR1 and CDR2 are SGHAT and FQNNGV. Trimming stripped 1 base from V and 9 bases from J, with 18 bases between. The CDR3 is CASSLGIQGGTRELFF. The CDR3 DNA sequence: TGTGCCAGCAGCTTAGGGATACAGGGCGGAACCAGGGAGCTGTTTTTT.

This clonotype has a count of ten or more. The chain joins TRBV28 to TRBJ2-2, with 8 bases matching TRBD1. Trimming removed 3 bases from V and 7 bases from J; junction bases left unmatched: 10. This CDR3 is 16 amino acids long. Germline V gene data show CDR1 as MDHEN and CDR2 as SYDVKM. The CDR3 protein is CASSFSYRTGHGELFF. CDR3 sequence (DNA): TGTGCCAGCAGTTTCTCGTATAGGACAGGGCACGGGGAGCTGTTTTTT.

About this clonotype itself: Given the absence of the conserved phenylalanine or tryptophan at the CDR3 end, a read error is likely. This chain uses TRBV12-3 or TRBV12-4 with TRBJ2-5; D unclear. V was shortened by 6 bases and J by 2 bases, with 13 bases between the two germline ends. This CDR3 comprises 14 residues. CDR3 sequence (DNA): TGTGCCAGCAGACAAGGGATGGAACAAGAGACCCAGTACATC. Translating it yields CASRQGMEQETQYI.

In its sample, this clonotype was seen once. A much larger clone differs from this one at a single base, so this may be a read error. The gene calls are TRBV28 and TRBJ2-6; the D gene is possibly TRBD2 (6 bases). The CDR3 has 16 amino acids. Per the germline V gene, CDR1 is MDHEN and CDR2 is SYDVKM. In DNA form, the CDR3 reads TGTGCCAGCATTCCTAGCGAAGGCTCTGGGGCCAACGTCCCGACTTTC. Translation gives CASIPSEGSGANVPTF.

This clonotype was seen more than once but under ten times. The rearrangement joins TRBV20-1 to TRBJ1-2; TRBD1 matches at 7 bases. The germline V gene encodes CDR1 DFQATT and CDR2 SNEGSKA (reference sequence). This CDR3 contains 14 residues. The CDR3 nucleotides read TGCAAGGCTAACCAAGACAGGGAAGTGGAAGGCTACACCTTC. It specifies CKANQDREVEGYTF.

A note on this clonotype: Germline and junction disagree at one end, which may indicate a read error. Here the CDR3 DNA reads TGCACCAGCAGCTCAGGGACAGGGGTGAACACTGAAGCTTTCTTT. Protein product: CTSSSGTGVNTEAFF. The genes are TRBV7-9 and TRBJ1-1; 10 bases agree with TRBD1. Germline assignment: CDR1 SEHNR and CDR2 FQNEAQ (reference sequence). CDR3 length: 15 amino acids. The complete variable domain, with remaining parts taken from reference TRBV7-9 and TRBJ1-1, reads DTGVSQNPRHKITKRGQNVTFRCDPISEHNRLYWYRQTLGQGPEFLTYFQNEAQLEKSRLLSDRFSAERPKGSFSTLEIQRTEQGDSAMYLCTSSSGTGVNTEAFFGQGTRLTVV.

About this clonotype itself: This likely comes from a read error, as the CDR3 has no conserved phenylalanine or tryptophan at its end. The chain recombines TRBV11-2 with TRBJ2-1; possibly TRBD1 for D (6 bases). Germline V lookup: CDR1 SGHAT, CDR2 FQNNGV. The CDR3 sequence is 16 residues long. CDR3 region: CASGLEPGHGFTEQFL. The CDR3 region has the DNA TGTGCCAGCGGCTTGGAACCGGGACATGGATTCACTGAGCAGTTCCTC.

Remarks on this clonotype: Germline is not matched at one junction end, which may reflect a read error. The CDR3 loop is CASSDLTSYGHTF. DNA for the CDR3: TGTGCCAGTAGTGACCTGACAAGCTATGGCCACACCTTC. This sequence joins TRBV6-1 and TRBJ1-2; D gene ambiguous. This CDR3 spans 13 amino acids. Germline values: CDR1 MNHNS, CDR2 SASEGT.